These T cell receptor beta chains were read from a single sample in a study of T cell repertoires in cytomegalovirus infection. TCRdb re-called the reads through MiXCR, storing one row per CDR3 protein. The repertoire holds 350,000 to 550,000 distinct CDR3 sequences, 30% to 40% seen once, with approximately 14% in the top ten. Sample: PBMCs. Every receptor here comes from a human donor in good health (CMV status not recorded). Some clones in this sample may be carry-over from other donors' samples. Both conserved end residues are part of each CDR3. The D gene is left open where the match is weak. Size values are once, few and many counts, or a class for expanded clones, and some rows have none.

V gene	clone size	J gene	D gene	CDR3 protein	CDR3 DNA
TRBV11-2	.	TRBJ2-5	TRBD1	CASRQGSAPVTQYF	TGTGCCAGCAGACAGGGGTCGGCCCCGGTGACCCAGTACTTC
TRBV25-1	.	TRBJ2-5	.	CASSERTVQETQYF	TGTGCCAGCAGTGAACGGACAGTCCAAGAGACCCAGTACTTC
TRBV28	few	TRBJ1-5	.	CASSLSRGSNQPQHF	TGTGCCAGCAGTTTATCCAGGGGTAGCAATCAGCCCCAGCATTTT
TRBV6-2/TRBV6-3	many	TRBJ1-5	TRBD1	CASSATGNSNQPQHF	TGTGCCAGCAGTGCGACAGGGAATAGCAATCAGCCCCAGCATTTT
TRBV11-3	once	TRBJ2-1	.	CASSPPHGGPTYNEQFF	TGTGCCAGCAGCCCCCCCCATGGAGGGCCGACATACAATGAGCAGTTCTTC
TRBV27	few	TRBJ1-6	.	CASSPGGLSPLHF	TGTGCCAGCAGTCCCGGAGGGCTCTCACCCCTCCACTTT
TRBV29-1	once	TRBJ2-2	.	CSAGVLTGELFF	TGCAGCGCCGGGGTACTCACCGGGGAGCTGTTTTTT
TRBV7-8	few	TRBJ1-1	.	CASSLSVNMNTEAFF	TGTGCCAGCAGCTTATCAGTAAACATGAACACTGAAGCTTTCTTT
TRBV6-5	once	TRBJ1-1	.	CASSLDDEGRGKTEAFF	TGTGCCAGCAGCTTGGATGATGAGGGGAGGGGGAAAACTGAAGCTTTCTTT
TRBV20-1	few	TRBJ2-7	TRBD2	CSARVSGAAYEQYF	TGCAGTGCTAGAGTTAGCGGGGCCGCCTACGAGCAGTACTTC
TRBV12-3/TRBV12-4	.	TRBJ1-1	TRBD1	CASSQRTGSTEAFF	TGTGCCAGCAGCCAGAGGACAGGGTCCACTGAAGCTTTCTTT
TRBV7-9	.	TRBJ2-5	.	CASSLAFSYQETQYF	TGTGCCAGCAGCTTAGCCTTTTCGTACCAAGAGACCCAGTACTTC
TRBV11-2	.	TRBJ1-3	TRBD1	CASSFPLGQGIGNTIYF	TGTGCCAGCAGCTTCCCTCTTGGACAGGGGATCGGAAACACCATATATTTT
TRBV25-1	.	TRBJ2-1	.	CASSEYYVQFF	TGTGCCAGCAGTGAATATTATGTGCAGTTCTTC
TRBV29-1	few	TRBJ1-1	.	CSVYFGATEAFF	TGCAGCGTTTACTTTGGGGCGACTGAAGCTTTCTTT
TRBV5-6	.	TRBJ2-1	.	CDSSSDSYNEQFF	TGTGACAGCAGCTCCGACAGCTACAATGAGCAGTTCTTC
TRBV6-1	many	TRBJ2-1	TRBD2	CASSDWREGEQFF	TGTGCCAGCAGTGATTGGCGGGAGGGTGAGCAGTTCTTC
TRBV28	.	TRBJ2-7	TRBD1	CASSPQGSPYEQYF	TGTGCCAGCAGTCCACAGGGGTCCCCCTACGAGCAGTACTTC
TRBV5-6	.	TRBJ1-4	TRBD1	CASSLPGTGSEKLFF	TGTGCCAGCAGCTTGCCCGGGACAGGGAGTGAAAAACTGTTTTTT
TRBV6-5	.	TRBJ2-5	TRBD1	CASRPVTGWETQYF	TGTGCCAGCAGGCCTGTGACAGGGTGGGAGACCCAGTACTTC
TRBV7-6	many	TRBJ1-1	.	CASSPSRSSGTEAFF	TGTGCCAGCAGCCCCAGTCGGAGCTCGGGGACTGAAGCTTTCTTT
TRBV28	many	TRBJ2-7	.	CASSLSAYEQYF	TGTGCCAGCAGCCTATCTGCCTACGAGCAGTACTTC
TRBV5-1	.	TRBJ1-1	.	CASSLARQMNTEAFF	TGCGCCAGCAGCTTGGCCAGACAAATGAACACTGAAGCTTTCTTT
TRBV20-1	.	TRBJ1-1	.	CRGAVAGSRGTEAFF	TGCAGGGGGGCCGTGGCCGGGAGTCGAGGCACTGAAGCTTTCTTT
TRBV6-5	few	TRBJ2-3	TRBD2	CATRPGLAATQYF	TGTGCCACCAGACCGGGACTAGCCGCAACGCAGTATTTT
TRBV7-9	.	TRBJ2-1	.	CASSGRTLDNEQFF	TGTGCCAGCAGCGGCCGGACCTTGGACAATGAGCAGTTCTTC
TRBV5-1	.	TRBJ2-2	.	CASSVPSGTTGELFF	TGCGCCAGCAGCGTACCAAGCGGAACCACCGGGGAGCTGTTTTTT
TRBV7-2	many	TRBJ2-2	.	CASSGFGVGSQTAGELFF	TGTGCCAGCAGCGGCTTTGGGGTCGGGTCCCAAACCGCCGGGGAGCTGTTTTTT
TRBV4-3	.	TRBJ2-2	.	CASSRRTEGSNTGELFF	TGCGCCAGCAGCCGAAGAACGGAGGGGTCGAACACCGGGGAGCTGTTTTTT
TRBV12-5	.	TRBJ2-5	TRBD1	CASGPGLGTGGRETQYF	TGTGCTAGTGGTCCGGGTTTGGGGACAGGGGGTAGAGAGACCCAGTACTTC